These 11 T cell receptor beta chains were sequenced from one sample in a study of shared clonotypes between healthy human individuals. CD8 cells regarded as naive lacked CD45RO, were positively chosen for CCR7, and omitted terminally differentiated effector memory CD45RA+ cells. The data were produced by immunoSEQ multiplex PCR, yet TCRdb's version contains in-frame clones alone and is incomplete. The sample yields hundreds of thousands of clones, approximately 96% seen once. Sequencing input: naive CD8+ T cells sorted from blood. Receptors originate from a woman aged 25 to 39 in good health.

With respect to this clone: This CDR3 is also generated by other DNA sequences in the sample. This rearrangement joins TRBV28 to TRBJ1-5; 10 nucleotides agree with TRBD1. Germline trimming cut 6 bases from V and 4 bases from J; bases unmatched to any gene: 3. Germline V CDR1 and CDR2: MDHEN, SYDVKM. The CDR3 is made up of 14 amino acids. The CDR3 here is CASRRTGGNQPQHF. In DNA form, the CDR3 reads TGTGCCAGCAGAAGGACAGGGGGAAATCAGCCCCAGCATTTT.

The chain has TRBV28 and TRBJ2-3, with 12 bases fitting TRBD1. The junction had 13 bases not matched to a gene; V was cut back by 6 bases and J by 6 bases. This CDR3 is 17 amino acids long. The germline V gene encodes CDR1 MDHEN and CDR2 SYDVKM. CDR3 residues: CASRTNRDRGLSDTQYF. The CDR3, as DNA: TGTGCCAGCAGAACCAACCGGGACAGGGGGCTATCGGATACGCAGTATTTT.

The chain couples TRBV5-6 to TRBJ2-5; D assignment may be TRBD1 or TRBD2 (6 bases each). CDR1 and CDR2 (germline): SGHDT, YYEEEE. Trimming took 2 bases from V and 4 from J, leaving 15 bases between them. The length of the CDR3 is 15 residues. The CDR3 nucleotides read TGTGCCAGCAGCTTTAACGGAGGGGGAGGAGAGACCCAGTACTTC. As protein: CASSFNGGGGETQYF.

The rearrangement joins TRBV10-1 to TRBJ2-1, with 8 bases identical to TRBD2. Germline V lookup: CDR1 WNHNN, CDR2 SYGVQD (reference sequence). This CDR3 has 14 residues. V lost 10 bases to trimming and J lost 10 bases; unmatched junction nucleotides: 15. The CDR3 bases are TGCGCCACCCGAGGGGGGGCGGGAGGAACCGAGCAGTTCTTC. Residues: CATRGGAGGTEQFF.

The chain links TRBV28 to TRBJ2-1; D unclear. Germline-derived CDR1 and CDR2 are MDHEN and SYDVKM. This CDR3 has 17 residues. Trimming stripped 4 bases from V and 8 bases from J, with 24 bases between. CDR3 residues: CASSSQLVKYGFHEQFF. The CDR3 region has the DNA TGTGCCAGCAGTTCCCAGTTAGTTAAGTATGGGTTCCATGAGCAGTTCTTC.

J is TRBJ2-7 and V is TRBV11-1, with 8 bases identical to TRBD2. The CDR3 covers 15 residues. The V segment lost 4 bases and the J segment 7 bases; nucleotides outside the gene matches: 12. In germline, CDR1 is SGHAT, CDR2 FQDESV (reference sequence). As DNA, the CDR3 is TGTGCCAGCAGCTCGGCAGGGACTAGAGCTCGAGAGCAGTACTTC. Translated, it gives CASSSAGTRAREQYF.

V is TRBV7-8 and J is TRBJ2-2, with 7 bases aligning to TRBD2. The germline V gene has CDR1 SGHVS and CDR2 FQNEAQ. This CDR3 is 14 amino acids long. V was clipped by 4 bases and J by 5 bases; unmatched bases: 4. The CDR3 loop is CASSSRTRTGELFF. CDR3 DNA: TGTGCCAGCAGCTCACGGACTAGAACCGGGGAGCTGTTTTTT.

The V and J genes are TRBV11-2 and TRBJ1-1, with D perhaps matching TRBD1 (5 bases). CDR3 length: 18 amino acids. Germline V gene data show CDR1 as SGHAT and CDR2 as FQNNGV. Trimming removed 1 base from V and 0 bases from J, with 18 bases in between. The CDR3 DNA reads as TGTGCCAGCAGCTTAGTGACCCCAAGACAGCCTTTGAACACTGAAGCTTTCTTT. Its translation is CASSLVTPRQPLNTEAFF.

This sequence joins TRBV13 and TRBJ2-5; the match to TRBD2 covers 8 bases. CDR1 and CDR2 from the germline V gene are PRHDT and FYEKMQ (reference sequence). The length of the CDR3 is 18 residues. After removal of 3 bases from V and 5 bases from J, the junction contained 17 bases not matched to a gene. The CDR3 DNA reads TGTGCCAGCAGCTTTCGGGGGGCCGTGAGCGGGAGATTCGAGACCCAGTACTTC. Its translation: CASSFRGAVSGRFETQYF.

The J gene is TRBJ2-1, the V gene TRBV7-9; 15 positions match TRBD2. With V trimmed by 7 bases and J by 7 bases, 5 bases remained unmatched. The germline CDR1 and CDR2 sequences are SEHNR and FQNEAQ (reference sequence). The CDR3 length is 15 residues. The CDR3 sequence: CASTGLAGGYNEQFF. The CDR3 coding sequence is TGTGCCAGCACAGGACTAGCGGGAGGGTATAATGAGCAGTTCTTC.

This sequence joins TRBV9 and TRBJ2-5; TRBD2 is a possible D gene (6 bases). Germline values: CDR1 SGDLS, CDR2 YYNGEE. V lost 0 bases, J lost 1 base, and 13 bases lay in between. The CDR3 covers 16 residues. As DNA, the CDR3 is TGTGCCAGCAGCGTAGGGGCTAGCGAAAGCCAAGAGACCCAGTACTTC. Its protein is CASSVGASESQETQYF.